The clone carrying this T cell receptor (beta chain) was counted many times. The antigen remains unidentified. The data belong to a study of T-cell memory formation after mild COVID-19. V was pared by 0 bases and J by 2 bases, with 8 bases between. Germline lookup yields CDR1 MNHEY and CDR2 SVGAGI. The CDR3 runs to 14 residues. Notes on the study in general: The study found contracting CD4+ clones mainly in CM and EM and contracting CD8+ clones in EMRA.

With constant-segment primers, 5'RACE yielded cDNA libraries of TCR alpha and TCR beta that carried sample barcodes and UMIs. TCRdb reprocessed the 5' RACE reads via MiXCR and lists one record per CDR3 protein. The sample lists hundreds of thousands of distinct CDR3 sequences, roughly 21% occurring once. The TCR comes from an adult woman who had mild COVID-19 (a few samples of this study predate the infection). Cell type and time point are not known. J is TRBJ2-7 and V is TRBV6-5; weak D call: TRBD1 (5 bases). The sample consisted of PBMCs or a T cell subset sorted from them (not recorded which). The chain's CDR3 is CASSYSTGTYEQYF. CDR3 sequence (DNA): TGTGCCAGCAGTTACTCCACAGGAACCTACGAGCAGTACTTC.